The 15 T cell receptor beta chains given below trace back to one sample, sequenced in a study of metastatic and nonmetastatic thyroid tumors (dated by TCRdb to the early 2020s). None of the patients had been given any treatment before thyroid surgery. To prepare the library, PCR was applied. The reads were generated on an Illumina HiSeq 4000. TCRdb reworked the public reads: Q25 trimming with fastp, MiXCR clone assembly, productive beta chains retained. This sample has more than 70,000 clones in its table, and over 8.5% of those were observed once. In total, the top ten clones hold 8.8% of the sample. The source material was blood. Every receptor here comes from a female donor with papillary thyroid cancer or a benign thyroid nodule (not recorded which). Some clones in this sample may be carry-over from other donors' samples.

This clone was seen many times. V usage is TRBV5-6 and J usage is TRBJ2-5; TRBD2 matches 15 bases. Germline CDR1 is SGHDT and CDR2 is YYEEEE. V gave up 4 bases and J gave up 1 base; unmatched junction bases: 5. This CDR3 has 17 amino acids. The CDR3 DNA follows: TGTGCCAGCAGCGGGGGACTAGCGGGGGGAGTCCAAGAGACCCAGTACTTC. It codes for CASSGGLAGGVQETQYF.

A few counts support this clone. V is TRBV6-6 and J is TRBJ2-7, with D uncertain. There are 14 residues in the CDR3. Trimming removed 0 bases from V and 3 bases from J, with 9 bases in between. CDR1 is MNHNY and CDR2 is SVGAGI in the germline V gene (reference sequence). The CDR3 spells CASSYSSTGYEQYV. Written as DNA, the CDR3 is TGTGCCAGCAGTTACTCGAGCACCGGCTACGAGCAGTACGTC.

This clone was counted many times. The chain has TRBV10-3 and TRBJ2-7; D tentatively fits TRBD1 or TRBD2 (5 bases each). The V gene lost 2 bases and the J gene lost 7 bases, with 15 bases spanning the gap. This CDR3 contains 14 residues. Germline assignment: CDR1 ENHRY and CDR2 SYGVKD. CDR3 amino acids: CAISEIGTIREQYF. CDR3 coding DNA: TGTGCCATCAGTGAGATAGGGACCATTAGGGAGCAGTACTTC.

This clone has more than one count but fewer than ten. This may stem from a read error, because a much larger clone lies one nucleotide away. This sample includes further DNA sequences coding for the same CDR3. The J gene is TRBJ2-5, the V gene TRBV6-1, with D maybe TRBD1 (6 bases). V shed 7 bases and J shed 8 bases, with 17 bases lying between them. The germline V gene encodes CDR1 MNHNS and CDR2 SASEGT. The CDR3 is made up of 13 amino acids. The CDR3 loop reads CASNNRDIGTQYF. The CDR3 region has the DNA TGTGCCAGCAACAATCGGGACATCGGTACCCAGTACTTC.

This clone was seen at least ten times. V and J are TRBV18 and TRBJ1-4, with no clear D. Germline V gives CDR1 KGHSH, CDR2 LQKENI. The CDR3 is made up of 14 amino acids. The V gene lost 5 bases and the J gene lost 7 bases, with 14 bases spanning the gap. The CDR3 reads CASSSDVNSEKLFF. The CDR3 DNA follows: TGTGCCAGCTCATCCGACGTTAACAGTGAAAAACTGTTTTTT.

This clone appeared many times. This chain joins TRBV24-1 and TRBJ2-1; 9 bases are a match to TRBD1. Trimming cost V 4 bases and J 3 bases; bases outside gene matches: 3. Looked up from germline, CDR1 is KGHDR and CDR2 is SFDVKD. The CDR3 length is 15 residues. The CDR3 DNA follows: TGTGCCACCAGTGACCCGACAGGGGGCTACAATGAGCAGTTCTTC. It is translated as CATSDPTGGYNEQFF.

This clone was recorded many times. The gene calls are TRBV27 and TRBJ1-2; 9 bases align to TRBD1. V trimming: 2 bases; J trimming: 1 base; junction bases outside the gene matches: 8. The CDR3 extends over 17 amino acids. CDR1 and CDR2 from the germline V gene are MNHEY and SMNVEV (reference sequence). CDR3: CASSLKGTGRGNYGYTF. The CDR3 DNA is TGTGCCAGCAGTTTAAAAGGGACAGGGAGGGGTAACTATGGCTACACCTTC.

This clone was picked up many times. DNA of the CDR3: TGTGCCAGCAGTCTACGGACAGGGGGCCACTATGGCTACACCTTC. Encoded protein: CASSLRTGGHYGYTF. The gene calls are TRBV27 and TRBJ1-2; 11 bases line up with TRBD1. The length of the CDR3 is 15 residues. Germline-derived CDR1 and CDR2 are MNHEY and SMNVEV (reference sequence). With V trimmed by 5 bases and J by 3 bases, 5 bases remained unmatched.

This clone has a handful of counts. V and J are TRBV2 and TRBJ2-7, with D hard to call. V dropped 0 bases and J dropped 0 bases, with 6 bases sitting between them. The CDR3 covers 14 residues. In germline, CDR1 is SNHLY, CDR2 FYNNEI. The DNA for the CDR3 is TGTGCCAGCAGTGAAGCGTACACCTCCTACGAGCAGTACTTC. Its translation: CASSEAYTSYEQYF. The full variable domain, with the rest looked up from reference TRBV2 and TRBJ2-7, is EPEVTQTPSHQVTQMGQEVILRCVPISNHLYFYWYRQILGQKVEFLVSFYNNEISEKSEIFDDQFSVERPDGSNFTLKIRSTKLEDSAMYFCASSEAYTSYEQYFGPGTRLTVT.

This clone was detected ten times or more. The V call is TRBV25-1, the J call TRBJ2-3, with D tentatively TRBD1 (6 bases). Between the trimmed V and J ends, which lost 7 bases and 2 bases, there was a span of 13 bases. This CDR3 is built from 14 residues. Germline lookup yields CDR1 MGHDK and CDR2 SYGVNS. The CDR3 loop is CASTGHRITDTQYF. CDR3 nucleotides: TGTGCCAGCACGGGACACAGAATCACAGATACGCAGTATTTT.

In regard to this clone: This may stem from a read error, because a much larger clone lies one nucleotide away. CDR3 coding DNA: TGTGCCAGCAGCCGAGTTCCGGGACAGGGATCCGAGCAGTACTTC. Its translation is CASSRVPGQGSEQYF. The J gene is TRBJ2-7, the V gene TRBV3-1; 9 bases are shared with TRBD1. The CDR3 sequence is 15 residues long. Germline CDR1 and CDR2: LGHDT and YNNKEL (reference sequence). V gave up 4 bases and J gave up 6 bases; unmatched junction bases: 10.

The table lists this clone with many counts. This chain connects TRBV6-1 to TRBJ2-5; TRBD1 is a possible D gene (5 bases). The germline V gene encodes CDR1 MNHNS and CDR2 SASEGT. V was trimmed by 6 bases and J by 5 bases, leaving 10 bases between them. This CDR3 contains 12 residues. The CDR3 is CASSRALETQYF. In DNA form, the CDR3 reads TGTGCCAGCAGCAGGGCTCTCGAGACCCAGTACTTC.

This clone was recorded many times. This rearrangement joins TRBV9 to TRBJ2-2, with D possibly called TRBD1 or TRBD2 (6 bases each). This CDR3 region has 15 residues. The germline V and J ends were trimmed by 3 bases and 5 bases, with 14 bases remaining between them. Germline CDR1 and CDR2: SGDLS and YYNGEE. CDR3 amino acids: CASSGLGGRTGELFF. CDR3 nucleotides: TGTGCCAGCAGCGGACTAGGGGGGAGGACCGGGGAGCTGTTTTTT.

The chain uses TRBV20-1 and TRBJ2-1; maybe TRBD2 (6 bases). V shed 2 bases and J shed 3 bases, with 17 bases lying between them. This CDR3 spans 16 amino acids. From germline, CDR1 is DFQATT and CDR2 SNEGSKA (reference sequence). The CDR3 sequence is CSARSPPWRGYNEQFF. The CDR3 DNA is TGCAGTGCTAGATCGCCCCCCTGGAGGGGCTACAATGAGCAGTTCTTC.

At least ten counts were recorded for this clone. J is TRBJ2-6 and V is TRBV28; TRBD1 matches 8 bases. Per the germline V gene, CDR1 is MDHEN and CDR2 is SYDVKM. J gave up 1 base and V 2 bases, and 7 bases lay outside the gene matches. There are 18 residues in the CDR3. The CDR3 spells CASSLPRGLSSGANVLTF. As DNA, the CDR3 is TGTGCCAGCAGTTTACCCAGGGGGCTTTCGTCTGGGGCCAACGTCCTGACTTTC.